Following are 21 T cell receptor beta chains from one sample sequenced in a study of blood T cell repertoires in COVID-19. The table came from immunoSEQ multiplex PCR; TCRdb's copy has only in-frame clones and leaves some out. The sample lists about 210,000 clones; approximately 78% were seen once. Specimen: peripheral blood. These receptors were collected from a woman between 70 and 85 years old with COVID-19, enrolled during active disease.

The sample holds a few counts of this clone. The gene calls are TRBV2 and TRBJ1-4; TRBD1 might be the D (6 bases). From germline, CDR1 is SNHLY and CDR2 FYNNEI. V lost 1 base, J lost 7 bases, and 16 bases lay in between. The CDR3 sequence is 16 residues long. CDR3 region: CASSEGYTGNGEKLFF. CDR3 nucleotides: TGTGCCAGCAGTGAAGGTTATACAGGGAATGGTGAAAAACTGTTTTTT.

The rearrangement joins TRBV3-1 (or the pseudogene TRBV3-2) to TRBJ2-1, with 14 nucleotides matching TRBD2. Germline V CDR1 and CDR2: LGHDT, YNNKEL (reference sequence). The CDR3 covers 17 residues. The ends lost 2 bases at V and 7 bases at J; junction bases unmatched: 7. The CDR3 loop reads CASSQNLGLAGENEQFF. CDR3 bases: TGTGCCAGCAGCCAAAATTTGGGACTAGCGGGAGAGAATGAGCAGTTCTTC.

The V call is TRBV18, the J call TRBJ2-2; 8 nucleotides agree with TRBD1. Germline CDR1 KGHSH, CDR2 LQKENI. Trimming cost V 4 bases and J 3 bases; bases outside gene matches: 13. The CDR3 is made up of 18 amino acids. The CDR3 sequence: CASSLILRTGMDTGELFF. The CDR3 DNA follows: TGTGCCAGCTCACTAATCCTACGGACAGGGATGGACACCGGGGAGCTGTTTTTT.

The chain recombines TRBV9 with TRBJ2-5; D is uncertain. The V end was cut by 4 bases, the J end by 5 bases, with 21 bases between. Germline V gene sequence: CDR1 SGDLS, CDR2 YYNGEE. The CDR3 has 16 residues. The CDR3 here is CASSPTANSGRETQYF. CDR3 sequence (DNA): TGTGCCAGCAGCCCGACCGCAAACTCAGGCCGGGAGACCCAGTACTTC.

About this clone: Other DNA sequences in the sample encode the same CDR3. This rearrangement joins TRBV10-3 to TRBJ2-6, with 11 positions matching TRBD1. Per the germline V gene, CDR1 is ENHRY and CDR2 is SYGVKD. Losses at the gene ends were 8 bases for V and 2 bases for J; bases not matched to a gene: 2. This CDR3 spans 15 amino acids. CDR3 in amino acids: CAIGTGGPGANVLTF. The CDR3 DNA sequence: TGTGCCATCGGGACAGGGGGTCCTGGGGCCAACGTCCTGACTTTC.

The chain links TRBV24-1 to TRBJ1-1, with D possibly TRBD1 on 5 matching bases. This CDR3 region has 13 residues. The germline V and J ends were trimmed by 10 bases and 4 bases, with 15 bases remaining between them. The germline V gene has CDR1 KGHDR and CDR2 SFDVKD. CDR3 nucleotide sequence: TGTGCCACGTCCTTCGGGGGAGGCACTGAAGCTTTCTTT. Its translation: CATSFGGGTEAFF.

The chain uses TRBV5-1 and TRBJ1-4, with D perhaps TRBD1 (6 bases). This CDR3 has 14 residues. Germline values: CDR1 SGHRS, CDR2 YFSETQ. Trimming took off 4 bases at V and 7 bases at J, with 14 bases between the two ends. The CDR3 reads CASSPGQGSEKLFF. The DNA of the CDR3 is TGCGCCAGCAGCCCGGGACAAGGCAGTGAAAAACTGTTTTTT.

This sequence joins TRBV6-5 and TRBJ2-1; 13 positions agree with TRBD2. CDR1 and CDR2 from the germline V gene are MNHEY and SVGAGI. There are 13 residues in the CDR3. In DNA, the CDR3 is TGTGCTCTCCAAGGACTAGCGGGAGTTGAGCAGTTCTTC. It is translated as CALQGLAGVEQFF.

This chain uses TRBV28 with TRBJ2-3; 9 nucleotides agree with TRBD2. Per the germline V gene, CDR1 is MDHEN and CDR2 is SYDVKM. The CDR3 runs to 16 residues. J gave up 1 base and V 5 bases, and 7 bases lay outside the gene matches. The CDR3 nucleotides read TGTGCCAGCAGTGGGAGACTAGCGGCTCGCACAGATACGCAGTATTTT. Translating it yields CASSGRLAARTDTQYF.

In this sample, this clone turned up once. The chain uses TRBV4-3 and TRBJ2-7; 8 bases line up with TRBD2. The V gene's germline CDR1 is LGHNA and CDR2 YSLEER. J lost 3 bases, V lost 1 base, and 5 bases had no gene match. This CDR3 is built from 15 residues. The CDR3 reads CASSQGISGVYEQYF. CDR3 nucleotide sequence: TGCGCCAGCAGCCAAGGGATTAGCGGGGTCTACGAGCAGTACTTC.

V and J are TRBV6-5 and TRBJ1-2; TRBD1 might be the D (6 bases). The CDR3 runs 13 residues. The germline gives CDR1 MNHEY, CDR2 SVGAGI. Trimming cost V 5 bases and J 8 bases, with 15 bases left between them. Here the CDR3 DNA reads TGTGCCAGCAGTCCGATCGGACAGCGCGGCTACACCTTC. Translation gives CASSPIGQRGYTF.

This clone was found once. This chain uses TRBV5-6 with TRBJ2-4; D may be TRBD1 (6 bases). The CDR3 length is 14 residues. The germline V gene has CDR1 SGHDT and CDR2 YYEEEE. V was clipped by 3 bases and J by 2 bases, with 9 bases between them. The CDR3 DNA sequence: TGTGCCAGCAGCTCTCAGGGGACCAAAAACATTCAGTACTTC. As protein: CASSSQGTKNIQYF. The complete variable domain, with remaining parts taken from reference TRBV5-6 and TRBJ2-4, reads DAGVTQSPTHLIKTRGQQVTLRCSPKSGHDTVSWYQQALGQGPQFIFQYYEEEERQRGNFPDRFSGHQFPNYSSELNVNALLLGDSALYLCASSSQGTKNIQYFGAGTRLSVL.

J is TRBJ1-1 and V is TRBV7-2, with 9 bases lining up with TRBD1. Germline V CDR1 and CDR2: SGHTA, FQGNSA. This CDR3 spans 12 amino acids. Trimming cost V 7 bases and J 7 bases; bases outside gene matches: 4. Written as DNA, the CDR3 is TGTGCCAGCACCGTGGACAGGGGTGAAGCTTTCTTT. Translation: CASTVDRGEAFF.

This clone was observed a few times. This chain joins TRBV5-5 and TRBJ1-3; D gene uncertain. From germline, CDR1 is SGHKS and CDR2 YYEKEE (reference sequence). Trimming removed 0 bases at V and 0 bases at J, with 7 bases between. CDR3 length: 15 amino acids. The CDR3: CASSLDWSSGNTIYF. The CDR3 region has the DNA TGTGCCAGCAGCTTGGACTGGAGCTCTGGAAACACCATATATTTT.

V gene TRBV7-2 combines with J gene TRBJ1-6; D perhaps matches TRBD1 (6 bases). Per the germline V gene, CDR1 is SGHTA and CDR2 is FQGNSA. Trimming pared 3 bases from V and 3 bases from J, leaving 18 bases between. This CDR3 region has 18 residues. Here the CDR3 DNA reads TGTGCCAGCAGCTTTGAGGGGGAAAGGGGTTACTATAATTCACCCCTCCACTTT. Amino acids: CASSFEGERGYYNSPLHF.

This clone occurred a few times. The chain combines TRBV7-2 with TRBJ1-1; the D gene is possibly TRBD1 (5 bases). The germline CDR1 and CDR2 sequences are SGHTA and FQGNSA. Between the trimmed V and J ends, which lost 5 bases and 1 base, there was a span of 17 bases. The CDR3 spans 16 residues. The DNA of the CDR3 is TGTGCCAGCAGCCTAGGCGGGACTTACCGGAACACTGAAGCTTTCTTT. Protein product: CASSLGGTYRNTEAFF.

The rearrangement uses TRBV5-8 and TRBJ2-2; 7 bases fit TRBD1. The germline V gene has CDR1 SGHTS and CDR2 YDEGEE. V was pared by 4 bases and J by 3 bases, with 6 bases of the junction left unmatched. CDR3 size: 15 residues. The chain's CDR3 is CASSLGDRDTGELFF. CDR3 coding DNA: TGTGCCAGCAGCCTGGGGGACAGAGACACCGGGGAGCTGTTTTTT.

This chain links TRBV5-1 with TRBJ1-5, with D hard to call. Trimming stripped 0 bases from V and 7 bases from J, with 14 bases between. The CDR3 has 15 residues. CDR1 is SGHRS, CDR2 YFSETQ, per germline. In DNA, the CDR3 is TGCGCCAGCAGCTTGGACCCCCAGCGGATCCAGCCCCAGCATTTT. Its protein product is CASSLDPQRIQPQHF. Full variable domain (rest looked up from reference TRBV5-1 and TRBJ1-5): KAGVTQTPRYLIKTRGQQVTLSCSPISGHRSVSWYQQTPGQGLQFLFEYFSETQRNKGNFPGRFSGRQFSNSRSEMNVSTLELGDSALYLCASSLDPQRIQPQHFGDGTRLSIL.

The J gene is TRBJ2-5, the V gene TRBV7-2, with a possible D match to TRBD1 (6 bases). V gave up 2 bases and J gave up 4 bases, with 11 bases separating them. The germline gives CDR1 SGHTA, CDR2 FQGNSA. The CDR3 consists of 14 residues. The CDR3 DNA reads TGTGCCAGCAGCTTAAGGCAGGGGATAGAGACCCAGTACTTC. The encoded protein is CASSLRQGIETQYF.

This chain links TRBV9 with TRBJ2-1, with D possibly being TRBD1 (5 bases). V gave up 4 bases and J gave up 4 bases, with 15 bases separating them. CDR1 is SGDLS and CDR2 is YYNGEE in the germline V gene. The CDR3 has 15 residues. Here the CDR3 reads CASSLSTADYNEQFF. The CDR3 bases are TGTGCCAGCAGCCTTTCGACAGCTGATTACAATGAGCAGTTCTTC.

The genes are TRBV9 and TRBJ1-5; no firm D call. This CDR3 comprises 14 residues. Trimming removed 0 bases from V and 4 bases from J, with 8 bases in between. Germline V gives CDR1 SGDLS, CDR2 YYNGEE. The chain's CDR3 is CASSVASENQPQHF. The CDR3 bases are TGTGCCAGCAGCGTAGCATCTGAGAATCAGCCCCAGCATTTT.